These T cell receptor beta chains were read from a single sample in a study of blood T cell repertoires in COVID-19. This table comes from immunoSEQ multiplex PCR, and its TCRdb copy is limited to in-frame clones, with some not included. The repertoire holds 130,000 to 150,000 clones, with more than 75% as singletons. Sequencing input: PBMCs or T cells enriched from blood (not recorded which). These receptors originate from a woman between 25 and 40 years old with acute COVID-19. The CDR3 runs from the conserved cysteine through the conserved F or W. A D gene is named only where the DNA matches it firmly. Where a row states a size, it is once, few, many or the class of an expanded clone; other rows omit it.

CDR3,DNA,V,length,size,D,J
CASSGGQGYEQYF,TGTGCCAGCAGCGGGGGACAGGGCTACGAGCAGTACTTC,TRBV9,13,NA,TRBD1,TRBJ2-7
CASSTGGSGNTIYF,TGTGCCAGCAGCACAGGGGGCTCTGGAAACACCATATATTTT,TRBV28,14,few,TRBD1,TRBJ1-3
CARGGGPDTQYF,TGCGCCAGGGGGGGAGGGCCAGATACGCAGTATTTT,TRBV10-1,12,NA,TRBD2,TRBJ2-3
CASSEFAGANEKLFF,TGTGCCAGCAGTGAATTTGCGGGGGCAAATGAAAAACTGTTTTTT,TRBV6-1,15,NA,NA,TRBJ1-4
CASSRETGRTTEAFF,TGTGCCAGCAGCAGGGAGACAGGACGGACAACTGAAGCTTTCTTT,TRBV5-4,15,once,NA,TRBJ1-1
CASSPRQAGGYNEQFF,TGTGCCAGCAGCCCACGACAAGCGGGAGGGTACAATGAGCAGTTCTTC,TRBV7-6,16,NA,TRBD2,TRBJ2-1
CATSDPLGASGRSNEQFF,TGTGCCACCAGTGACCCATTAGGGGCGAGCGGGAGATCAAATGAGCAGTTCTTC,TRBV24-1,18,NA,TRBD2,TRBJ2-1
CASSTGGPQHF,TGTGCCAGCAGCACAGGGGGGCCCCAGCATTTT,TRBV3-1/TRBV3-2,11,NA,TRBD1,TRBJ1-5
CASSGLAGAGNEQFF,TGTGCCAGCAGTGGGTTAGCGGGAGCGGGCAATGAGCAGTTCTTC,TRBV28,15,NA,TRBD2,TRBJ2-1
CASSPRSGIGQGVGEGYTF,TGTGCCAGCTCACCAAGATCCGGAATCGGACAGGGGGTCGGAGAGGGCTACACCTTC,TRBV18,19,NA,TRBD1,TRBJ1-2
CASSPRDGVGAEAFF,TGTGCCAGTAGTCCGAGGGATGGGGTTGGGGCTGAAGCTTTCTTT,TRBV19,15,NA,NA,TRBJ1-1
CASSFSRDTEAFF,TGTGCTAGCAGCTTTTCCAGGGACACTGAAGCTTTCTTT,TRBV7-7,13,once,NA,TRBJ1-1
CASSPTSGSIAGELFF,TGCGCCAGCAGCCCCACTAGCGGGAGTATCGCCGGGGAGCTGTTTTTT,TRBV5-1,16,NA,TRBD2,TRBJ2-2
CASSLEVATEAFF,TGTGCCAGCAGTTTAGAGGTTGCCACTGAAGCTTTCTTT,TRBV6-4,13,once,NA,TRBJ1-1
CASTKQGAFGYTF,TGTGCCAGCACCAAGCAGGGGGCTTTTGGCTACACCTTC,TRBV9,13,NA,TRBD1,TRBJ1-2
CASSLPGGKPQHF,TGTGCCAGCAGTTTACCAGGGGGGAAGCCCCAGCATTTT,TRBV28,13,NA,TRBD1,TRBJ1-5
CASSLAAGLDNEQFF,TGTGCCAGCAGCTTAGCAGCGGGACTCGACAATGAGCAGTTCTTC,TRBV7-9,15,NA,TRBD2,TRBJ2-1
CASSIEGGNTEAFF,TGTGCCAGTAGTATAGAGGGGGGGAACACTGAAGCTTTCTTT,TRBV19,14,NA,NA,TRBJ1-1
CASSSSEQETQYF,TGTGCCAGCAGCTCTAGCGAACAAGAGACCCAGTACTTC,TRBV9,13,NA,NA,TRBJ2-5
CASSYGDFSSPYEQYF,TGTGCCAGCAGCTATGGGGACTTCTCGTCCCCTTACGAGCAGTACTTC,TRBV7-8,16,NA,NA,TRBJ2-7
CATSRSGDTEAFF,TGTGCCACCAGTCGGTCGGGGGACACTGAAGCTTTCTTT,TRBV24-1,13,once,NA,TRBJ1-1
CAISAGLAGMGTDTQYF,TGTGCCATCAGTGCCGGACTAGCGGGAATGGGGACAGATACGCAGTATTTT,TRBV10-3,17,NA,TRBD2,TRBJ2-3
CASSGGRASEQFF,TGTGCCAGCAGCGGGGGGAGGGCCAGTGAGCAGTTCTTC,TRBV7-9,13,few,TRBD2,TRBJ2-1
CASSPRASGRYEQYF,TGTGCCAGCAGCCCCCGGGCTAGCGGGAGATACGAGCAGTACTTC,TRBV7-2,15,NA,TRBD2,TRBJ2-7
CASSRFRDLEASPLHF,TGCGCCAGCAGCAGATTCCGAGACCTAGAGGCTTCACCCCTCCACTTT,TRBV5-1,16,NA,NA,TRBJ1-6
CAAQGGRGLPYEQYF,TGTGCCGCACAAGGGGGCAGGGGACTTCCCTACGAGCAGTACTTC,TRBV28,15,once,NA,TRBJ2-7
CASTITGIGNTEAFF,TGCGCCAGTACAATCACGGGGATTGGGAACACTGAAGCTTTCTTT,TRBV5-1,15,once,NA,TRBJ1-1
CASSKPGTGYYEQYF,TGCGCCAGCAGCAAACCGGGGACAGGGTACTACGAGCAGTACTTC,TRBV4-1,15,NA,TRBD1,TRBJ2-7
CASSRGGGVNYGYTF,TGTGCCAGCAGCCGGGGGGGAGGGGTAAACTATGGCTACACCTTC,TRBV7-2,15,NA,NA,TRBJ1-2
CARSLGWPAGTEAFF,TGTGCCAGAAGCTTGGGCTGGCCGGCGGGCACTGAAGCTTTCTTT,TRBV5-3,15,NA,NA,TRBJ1-1
CASSFERGTDTQYF,TGTGCCAGCAGTTTCGAGCGGGGCACAGATACGCAGTATTTT,TRBV28,14,NA,NA,TRBJ2-3
CASSQKNRLVYEQYF,TGTGCCAGCAGCCAAAAGAACCGTCTAGTCTACGAGCAGTACTTC,TRBV3-1/TRBV3-2,15,NA,NA,TRBJ2-7
CASSQGLAGGEAKNIQYF,TGCGCCAGCAGCCAAGGGCTAGCGGGAGGGGAGGCCAAAAACATTCAGTACTTC,TRBV4-1,18,NA,TRBD2,TRBJ2-4
CASSPIASSYEQYF,TGTGCCAGCAGTCCAATAGCGAGCTCCTACGAGCAGTACTTC,TRBV6-6,14,NA,NA,TRBJ2-7
CASSLTGGLAGDHEQYF,TGTGCCAGCAGCTTAACGGGGGGACTAGCGGGAGATCACGAGCAGTACTTC,TRBV7-3,17,NA,TRBD2,TRBJ2-7
CASTRPRRLPQHF,TGTGCCAGCACTCGACCTAGGCGTTTGCCCCAGCATTTT,TRBV6-4,13,NA,NA,TRBJ1-5
CAWSPPYSPNYGYTF,TGTGCCTGGAGCCCCCCCTACTCCCCTAACTATGGCTACACCTTC,TRBV30,15,NA,NA,TRBJ1-2
CASSLPGTENNYGYTF,TGTGCCAGCAGCTTACCCGGGACAGAAAATAACTATGGCTACACCTTC,TRBV5-6,16,NA,TRBD1,TRBJ1-2
CASSPRTDRGETQYF,TGTGCCAGCTCACCACGGACTGACAGGGGGGAGACCCAGTACTTC,TRBV18,15,NA,TRBD1,TRBJ2-5
CASSEIGGLDNEQFF,TGTGCCAGCAGTGAAATTGGGGGACTTGACAATGAGCAGTTCTTC,TRBV2,15,NA,NA,TRBJ2-1
CASMYSSNIQYF,TGTGCCAGCATGTATTCCTCAAACATTCAGTACTTC,TRBV6-1,12,NA,NA,TRBJ2-4
CASTSRGSSYEQYF,TGTGCCAGCACCTCCCGCGGCAGCTCCTACGAGCAGTACTTC,TRBV6-5,14,NA,NA,TRBJ2-7
CASSIVPGQIPNTEAFF,TGTGCCAGTAGTATTGTTCCGGGACAGATCCCGAACACTGAAGCTTTCTTT,TRBV19,17,few,TRBD1,TRBJ1-1
CASSYSDRNSPLHF,TGTGCCAGCAGTTACTCCGACAGGAATTCACCCCTCCACTTT,TRBV6-5,14,NA,NA,TRBJ1-6
CASSLLATAEAFF,TGTGCCAGCAGTTTATTAGCTACCGCTGAAGCTTTCTTT,TRBV27,13,NA,NA,TRBJ1-1
CASSQNSGTEAFF,TGCGCCAGCAGCCAAAACTCCGGGACTGAAGCTTTCTTT,TRBV4-1,13,many,NA,TRBJ1-1
CSVDGDSGSSYNEQFF,TGCAGCGTTGACGGGGATAGCGGGAGCTCCTACAATGAGCAGTTCTTC,TRBV29-1,16,NA,TRBD2,TRBJ2-1
CASSDLTGGVQEAFF,TGTGCCAGCAGTGACCTGACAGGGGGCGTGCAGGAAGCTTTCTTT,TRBV27,15,NA,TRBD1,TRBJ1-1
CASSFGQGRQPQHF,TGTGCCAGCAGCTTCGGGCAGGGAAGGCAGCCCCAGCATTTT,TRBV7-9,14,few,NA,TRBJ1-5
CASSLEAGYSGNTIYF,TGTGCCAGCAGCTTAGAGGCAGGATACTCTGGAAACACCATATATTTT,TRBV7-6,16,once,NA,TRBJ1-3
CASSPQGWAEAFF,TGTGCCAGTAGCCCACAGGGGTGGGCTGAAGCTTTCTTT,TRBV19,13,once,TRBD1,TRBJ1-1
CASSVVVQANTEAFF,TGTGCCAGCAGCGTAGTCGTACAGGCGAACACTGAAGCTTTCTTT,TRBV9,15,NA,NA,TRBJ1-1
CASAVSYNEQFF,TGTGCCAGTGCAGTCTCCTACAATGAGCAGTTCTTC,TRBV6-5,12,NA,NA,TRBJ2-1
CASSIDRDNEQFF,TGTGCCAGTAGTATAGATCGAGACAATGAGCAGTTCTTC,TRBV19,13,NA,NA,TRBJ2-1